The clone carrying this TCR beta chain was recorded a few times. The V end was cut by 3 bases, the J end by 4 bases, with 25 bases between. The CDR3 totals 19 residues. A single record per CDR3 protein comes from TCRdb applying MiXCR to the RACE reads. The sample records 360,000 or so distinct CDR3 sequences, just under 6.5% being singletons. This record comes from a study of human T cells and chemical hapten exposure. Time point reported: patch test 2, 6 weeks after DPC sensitization. Treatment noted: therapeutic diphenylcyclopropenone sensitization with weekly scalp DPC. The clonotype originates from a woman under 30 with alopecia areata. Some clones in this sample may be carry-over from other donors' samples. Here the sequenced sample was whole blood, taken in connection with sensitization to the hapten diphenylcyclopropenone (DPC). The J gene is TRBJ1-5, the V gene TRBV12-3 or TRBV12-4, with a possible D match to TRBD1 (5 bases). In DNA form, the CDR3 reads TGTGCCAGCAGTTTCTTTGACAGAGTTGGTGGAGGGGAAAATCAGCCCCAGCATTTT. It codes for CASSFFDRVGGGENQPQHF.